This T cell receptor (beta chain) originates from a study of blood T cell repertoires in COVID-19. Trimming removed 0 bases from V and 8 bases from J, with 25 bases in between. Germline V CDR1 and CDR2: MDHEN, SYDVKM. The CDR3 contains 18 residues. Data came from immunoSEQ multiplex PCR; TCRdb stores just in-frame clones and leaves some out. This sample has some 81,000 clones, with 80% to 95% found just once. The sequence was collected from a woman between 50 and 59 years old in a cohort sampled during active COVID-19. The material sequenced was peripheral blood. V gene TRBV28 combines with J gene TRBJ1-2, with D perhaps TRBD1 (6 bases). CDR3 nucleotide sequence: TGTGCCAGCAGTTTATGGTCTGCAGGGGATCCTACAACCGGAGGCTACACCTTC. Protein product: CASSLWSAGDPTTGGYTF.